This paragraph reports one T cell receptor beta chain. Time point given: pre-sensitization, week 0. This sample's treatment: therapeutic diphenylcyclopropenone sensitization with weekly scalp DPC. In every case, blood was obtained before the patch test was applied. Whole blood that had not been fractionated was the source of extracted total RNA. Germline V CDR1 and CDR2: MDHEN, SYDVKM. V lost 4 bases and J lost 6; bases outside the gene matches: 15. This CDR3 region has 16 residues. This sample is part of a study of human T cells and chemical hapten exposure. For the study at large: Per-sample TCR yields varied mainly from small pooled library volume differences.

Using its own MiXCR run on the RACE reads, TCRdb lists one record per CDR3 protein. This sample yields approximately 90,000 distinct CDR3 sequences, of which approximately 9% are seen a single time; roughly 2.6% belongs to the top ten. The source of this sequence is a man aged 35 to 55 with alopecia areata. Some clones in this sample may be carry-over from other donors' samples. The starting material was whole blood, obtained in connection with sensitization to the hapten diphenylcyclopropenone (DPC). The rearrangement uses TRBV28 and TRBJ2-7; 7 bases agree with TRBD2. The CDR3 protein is CASSSGGPPDWAEQYF. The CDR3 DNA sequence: TGTGCCAGCAGTTCGGGAGGACCCCCGGACTGGGCCGAGCAGTACTTC.